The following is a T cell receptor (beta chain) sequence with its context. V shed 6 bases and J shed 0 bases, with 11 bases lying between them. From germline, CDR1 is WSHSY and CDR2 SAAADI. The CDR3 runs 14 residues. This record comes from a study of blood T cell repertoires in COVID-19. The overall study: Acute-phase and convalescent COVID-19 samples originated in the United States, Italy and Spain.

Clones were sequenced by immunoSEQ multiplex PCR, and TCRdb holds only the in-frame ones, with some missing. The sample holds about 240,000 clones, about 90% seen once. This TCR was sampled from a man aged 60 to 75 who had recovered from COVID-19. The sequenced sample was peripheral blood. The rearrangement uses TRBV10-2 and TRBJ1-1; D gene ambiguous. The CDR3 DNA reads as TGCGCCAGCAGAACCGTATCAGTGAACACTGAAGCTTTCTTT. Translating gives CASRTVSVNTEAFF.